This paragraph covers one T cell receptor (beta chain) sequence. Terminally differentiated effector memory CD45RA+ cells were excluded from the naive CD8 cells, which were CD45RO-negative and positively selected for CCR7. This sample is drawn from a study of shared clonotypes between healthy human individuals. Original processing notes: Filtering differed since immunoSEQ provided only junctions, with no quality scores. TCRdb's table, derived via immunoSEQ multiplex PCR, lists solely in-frame clones and lacks some. The DNA was the basis for D and trimming; V, J and clone size are from that table. The table shows about 600,000 clones, with roughly 98% occurring only once. The CDR3 extends over 16 amino acids. Germline V gene lookup returns CDR1 MDHEN and CDR2 SYDVKM. V was pared by 5 bases and J by 0 bases, with 17 bases between.

The receptor was derived from a man aged 30 to 45 in good health. The sequenced sample was naive CD8+ T cells sorted from blood. This rearrangement joins TRBV28 to TRBJ2-7, with D possibly being TRBD2 (6 bases). Written as DNA, the CDR3 is TGTGCCAGCAGTCCCCCGAGCGGGCGAGCCTCCTACGAGCAGTACTTC. Amino acids: CASSPPSGRASYEQYF.